This is a list of T cell receptor beta chains from one sample in a study of T-cell reconstitution after alpha-beta-depleted transplantation in children. From the PCR reads, TCRdb called clonotypes with MiXCR, one entry per CDR3 protein. The data show around 140,000 distinct CDR3 sequences, roughly 8.8% seen once. The sample in question was PBMCs, mostly from graft donor cells, obtained 180 days after TCRalphabeta/CD19-depleted stem cell transplant. Receptor source: a female patient between 2 and 15 years old who had a stem cell transplant for congenital amegakaryocytic thrombocytopenia, so the T cells may come from the graft donor. The CDR3 runs from the conserved cysteine through the conserved F or W.

TRBV20-1	TRBJ2-6	CSVGLNSGANVLTF
TRBV28	TRBJ1-1	CASSLAGGAFF
TRBV12-3/TRBV12-4	TRBJ2-2	CASSRQGATGELFF
TRBV7-8	TRBJ2-4	CASSLKGHTRALNIQYF
TRBV20-1	TRBJ2-2	CSAKKTLAGGYTGELFF
TRBV5-1	TRBJ2-3	CASSHPGGSFTDTQYF
TRBV28	TRBJ2-5	CASSPSGGVSGETQYF
TRBV29-1	TRBJ2-1	CSVDNDRGQPGPGYEQFF
TRBV28	TRBJ2-2	CASSLPGRAYTGELFF
TRBV29-1	TRBJ1-4	CSVRTANEKLFF
TRBV4-3	TRBJ1-2	CASSPWTGGGYGYTF
TRBV29-1	TRBJ2-5	CSVESVQETQYF
TRBV6-5	TRBJ2-7	CASSYRASGGQNFYEQYF
TRBV4-1	TRBJ1-2	CASSQDAPGGYGYTF
TRBV20-1	TRBJ2-1	CSAGPRDRSYNEQFF
TRBV28	TRBJ1-6	CASRTYLAPLHF
TRBV6-5	TRBJ2-1	CASSSPREGGDEQFF
TRBV15	TRBJ1-2	CAARGTGGGYTF
TRBV24-1	TRBJ2-1	CATSAISGGATELFF
TRBV11-2	TRBJ2-5	CASSFGLAGVISKSETQYF
TRBV12-3/TRBV12-4	TRBJ2-7	CASSRTLGEQYF
TRBV11-2	TRBJ2-7	CASSLEAGSYEQYF
TRBV7-2	TRBJ2-3	CASSSSVAVADTQYF
TRBV11-2	TRBJ2-3	CASSLGVLRGTGTQYF
TRBV20-1	TRBJ2-7	CSAKTGWTYEQYF
TRBV18	TRBJ1-6	CASGSELTPLHF
TRBV5-1	TRBJ2-1	CASSFGTAYNEQFF
TRBV6-5	TRBJ1-1	CASSYIPGQDNTEAFF
TRBV20-1	TRBJ2-7	CSALQGAHEQYF
TRBV5-1	TRBJ1-2	CASSWTVSYGYTF
TRBV7-9	TRBJ1-2	CASSPQGLYGYTF
TRBV6-1	TRBJ2-7	CASRLGAYEQYF
TRBV14	TRBJ2-3	CASSPRRFFRDRGLETQYF
TRBV3-1	TRBJ2-6	CASSQWDSAGANVLTF
TRBV6-5	TRBJ1-2	CASSPVGGYTF
TRBV12-3/TRBV12-4	TRBJ2-1	CASADSGRAFGNEQFF
TRBV20-1	TRBJ2-1	CSARVVAGVGYNEQFF